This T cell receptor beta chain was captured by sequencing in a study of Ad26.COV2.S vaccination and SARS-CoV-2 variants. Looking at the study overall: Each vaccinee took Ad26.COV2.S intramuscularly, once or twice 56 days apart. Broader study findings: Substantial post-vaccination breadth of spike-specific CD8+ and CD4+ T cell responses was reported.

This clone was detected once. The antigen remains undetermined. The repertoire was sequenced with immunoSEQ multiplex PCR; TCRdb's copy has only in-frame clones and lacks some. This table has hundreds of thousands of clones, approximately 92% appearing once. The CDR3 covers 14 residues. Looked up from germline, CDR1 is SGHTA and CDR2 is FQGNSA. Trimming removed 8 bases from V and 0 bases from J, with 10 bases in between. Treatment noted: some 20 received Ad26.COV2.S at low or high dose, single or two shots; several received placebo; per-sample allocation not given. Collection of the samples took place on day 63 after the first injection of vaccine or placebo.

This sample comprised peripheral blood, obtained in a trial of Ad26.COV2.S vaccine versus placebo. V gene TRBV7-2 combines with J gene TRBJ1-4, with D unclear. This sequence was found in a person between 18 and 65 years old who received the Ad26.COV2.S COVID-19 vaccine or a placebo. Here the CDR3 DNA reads TGTGCCAGCTCAAAGCTTGCAACTAATGAAAAACTGTTTTTT. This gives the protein CASSKLATNEKLFF.